These 23 T cell receptor beta chains came from one sample sequenced in a study of blood T cell repertoires in COVID-19. Profiling relied on immunoSEQ multiplex PCR, and the TCRdb table lists in-frame clones only, not all of them. The sample comprises around 170,000 clones, about four fifths of which are singletons, and 6.5% rests with the top ten. Source material: peripheral blood. The receptors derive from a man in his sixties or seventies with active or convalescent COVID-19.

The chain is built from TRBV15 and TRBJ1-2; the D is unclear. Germline V gene lookup returns CDR1 LNHNV and CDR2 YYDKDF (reference sequence). V was pared by 0 bases and J by 8 bases, with 25 bases between. The CDR3 contains 18 residues. The chain's CDR3 is CATSRDGLRSGPLRGYTF. The CDR3 nucleotides read TGTGCCACCAGCAGAGATGGTCTTCGATCGGGTCCCCTTCGGGGCTACACCTTC.

The CDR3 bases are TGTGCCACCAGTGATAACTATCCGGACAGGGGAAGGATTGGCTACACCTTC. The encoded protein is CATSDNYPDRGRIGYTF. The J gene is TRBJ1-2, the V gene TRBV24-1; 9 bases are shared with TRBD1. Per germline, CDR1 KGHDR and CDR2 SFDVKD. This CDR3 comprises 17 residues. V lost 3 bases, J lost 7 bases, and 14 bases stayed unmatched.

This chain connects TRBV11-2 to TRBJ2-7, with a weak D call TRBD2 (5 bases). V lost 1 base to trimming and J lost 7 bases, with 8 bases between them. The CDR3 length is 12 residues. Germline V gene sequence: CDR1 SGHAT, CDR2 FQNNGV. This chain's CDR3 is CASSLGRGEQYF. The CDR3 bases are TGTGCCAGCAGCTTAGGTCGAGGGGAGCAGTACTTC.

The chain has TRBV7-2 and TRBJ1-2; D may be TRBD1 (5 bases). V shed 3 bases and J shed 6 bases, with 17 bases lying between them. The CDR3 sequence is 15 residues long. Germline assignment: CDR1 SGHTA and CDR2 FQGNSA. In DNA, the CDR3 is TGTGCCAGCAGCTTCCTACAGGTGGCGGCGAATGGCTACACCTTC. This sequence encodes CASSFLQVAANGYTF. The variable domain in full, completed from reference TRBV7-2 and TRBJ1-2, reads GAGVSQSPSNKVTEKGKDVELRCDPISGHTALYWYRQSLGQGLEFLIYFQGNSAPDKSGLPSDRFSAERTGGSVSTLTIQRTQQEDSAVYLCASSFLQVAANGYTFGSGTRLTVV.

J is TRBJ2-1 and V is TRBV7-2, with unresolved D. CDR1 SGHTA and CDR2 FQGNSA come from the germline V gene. V lost 0 bases to trimming and J lost 0 bases, with 9 bases between them. This CDR3 is built from 16 residues. The CDR3: CASSLARQSSYNEQFF. Here the CDR3 DNA reads TGTGCCAGCAGCTTAGCCAGGCAGAGCTCCTACAATGAGCAGTTCTTC.

The rearrangement links TRBV2 to TRBJ1-2; D not certain. CDR1 is SNHLY and CDR2 is FYNNEI in the germline V gene. This CDR3 has 14 amino acids. V was pared by 6 bases and J by 4 bases, with 15 bases between. As DNA, the CDR3 is TGTGCCAGCAGGGACTCTCGCACCGGCTATGGCTACACCTTC. It yields the protein CASRDSRTGYGYTF.

The chain employs TRBV5-5 and TRBJ2-7; 11 bases are shared with TRBD2. This CDR3 comprises 16 residues. V lost 5 bases to trimming and J lost 1 base; unmatched junction nucleotides: 8. Germline CDR1 reads SGHKS; CDR2 reads YYEKEE (reference sequence). CDR3 DNA: TGTGCCAGCAGTCAACCTCTAGCGGGAGGTTCCTACGAGCAGTACTTC. It yields the protein CASSQPLAGGSYEQYF.

This clone was counted once. The chain has TRBV4-2 and TRBJ2-3; 7 bases agree with TRBD2. Trimming took 3 bases from V and 6 from J; bases not matched to a gene: 18. This CDR3 is built from 18 residues. In germline, CDR1 is LGHNA, CDR2 YNFKEQ. Here the CDR3 reads CASSQARSSGATPDTQYF. The CDR3 coding sequence is TGTGCCAGCAGCCAGGCGAGGTCTAGCGGCGCAACACCCGATACGCAGTATTTT.

The rearrangement joins TRBV6-6 to TRBJ2-5; 12 nucleotides match TRBD2. Looked up from germline, CDR1 is MNHNY and CDR2 is SVGAGI (reference sequence). This CDR3 is built from 13 residues. V trimming: 6 bases; J trimming: 5 bases; junction bases outside the gene matches: 1. The CDR3 loop is CASSLAGGETQYF. CDR3 in DNA: TGTGCCAGCAGCCTAGCGGGGGGGGAGACCCAGTACTTC.

The chain couples TRBV6-2 or TRBV6-3 to TRBJ2-7; the D is unclear. Germline CDR1 MNHEY, CDR2 SVGEGT. The CDR3 sequence is 13 residues long. Trimming took off 3 bases at V and 2 bases at J, with 8 bases between the two ends. The CDR3 loop is CASSYNSPYEQYF. CDR3 coding DNA: TGTGCCAGCAGTTATAACTCCCCCTACGAGCAGTACTTC.

This chain links TRBV11-2 with TRBJ1-6, with 10 bases that match TRBD1. Per germline, CDR1 SGHAT and CDR2 FQNNGV. The CDR3 runs to 13 residues. V trimming: 7 bases; J trimming: 13 bases; junction bases outside the gene matches: 7. The DNA of the CDR3 is TGTGCCAGCAACGACAGGGGGCTGTCTCCCCTCCACTTT. Amino acid sequence: CASNDRGLSPLHF.

This clone appeared once. This rearrangement joins TRBV19 to TRBJ1-1, with 12 bases fitting TRBD1. V lost 3 bases to trimming and J lost 11 bases; unmatched junction nucleotides: 7. The length of the CDR3 is 14 residues. Germline values: CDR1 LNHDA, CDR2 SQIVND (reference sequence). As DNA, the CDR3 is TGTGCCAGTAGTATCGGGACAGGGGGCGCGGCCGCTTTCTTT. The encoded protein is CASSIGTGGAAAFF. Using reference TRBV19 and TRBJ1-1 for the parts outside the CDR3, the full variable domain is DGGITQSPKYLFRKEGQNVTLSCEQNLNHDAMYWYRQDPGQGLRLIYYSQIVNDFQKGDIAEGYSVSREKKESFPLTVTSAQKNPTAFYLCASSIGTGGAAAFFGQGTRLTVV.

The table lists this clone with a count of one. The chain uses TRBV4-2 and TRBJ2-7; D is unresolved. The CDR3 loop spans 14 amino acids. Germline CDR1 LGHNA, CDR2 YNFKEQ. V dropped 1 base and J dropped 3 bases, with 10 bases sitting between them. The CDR3 reads CASSQAPQNYEQYF. The CDR3 nucleotides read TGTGCCAGCAGCCAAGCTCCCCAGAACTACGAGCAGTACTTC.

CDR3 loop: CASSSRYRGLYGYTF. CDR3 DNA: TGTGCCAGTAGCTCCCGCTACAGGGGGCTCTATGGCTACACCTTC. V usage is TRBV19 and J usage is TRBJ1-2; 9 nucleotides match TRBD1. Germline V gene data show CDR1 as LNHDA and CDR2 as SQIVND (reference sequence). The length of the CDR3 is 15 residues. Germline trimming cut 6 bases from V and 4 bases from J; bases unmatched to any gene: 9.

The chain carries TRBV25-1 and TRBJ2-1, with D possibly TRBD1 on 5 matching bases. The CDR3 is 15 amino acids. Trimming took 1 base from V and 2 from J, leaving 9 bases between them. CDR1 and CDR2 (germline): MGHDK, SYGVNS. The CDR3 bases are TGTGCCAGCAGTGAATTTAGGGGCACCTACAATGAGCAGTTCTTC. Its protein is CASSEFRGTYNEQFF. The whole variable domain, remainder taken from reference TRBV25-1 and TRBJ2-1, is EADIYQTPRYLVIGTGKKITLECSQTMGHDKMYWYQQDPGMELHLIHYSYGVNSTEKGDLSSESTVSRIRTEHFPLTLESARPSHTSQYLCASSEFRGTYNEQFFGPGTRLTVL.

This chain connects TRBV18 to TRBJ1-2; tentatively, D is TRBD1 (6 bases). V shed 2 bases and J shed 8 bases, with 15 bases lying between them. Looked up from germline, CDR1 is KGHSH and CDR2 is LQKENI. This CDR3 comprises 14 residues. CDR3 residues: CASSPSPGEGGYTF. The CDR3 bases are TGTGCCAGCTCACCATCCCCAGGGGAAGGGGGCTACACCTTC.

The chain uses TRBV7-8 and TRBJ1-1; D not resolved. The CDR3 length is 14 residues. V lost 0 bases to trimming and J lost 3 bases, with 8 bases between them. CDR1 SGHVS and CDR2 FQNEAQ come from the germline V gene. The CDR3 region is CASSLARVDTEAFF. The CDR3 nucleotides read TGTGCCAGCAGCTTAGCGCGGGTGGACACTGAAGCTTTCTTT.

The rearrangement links TRBV7-9 to TRBJ1-4; D ambiguous. The V end lost 1 base, the J end lost 6 bases, and 9 bases lay between the germline ends. Germline V gene sequence: CDR1 SEHNR, CDR2 FQNEAQ (reference sequence). This CDR3 spans 14 amino acids. CDR3 nucleotides: TGTGCCAGCAGCTTAGTGTTGGCAGATGAAAAACTGTTTTTT. It is translated as CASSLVLADEKLFF.

The V gene is TRBV7-9, the J gene TRBJ1-5, with TRBD1 identical over 8 bases. CDR1 SEHNR and CDR2 FQNEAQ come from the germline V gene (reference sequence). The CDR3 covers 14 residues. V trimming: 4 bases; J trimming: 3 bases; junction bases outside the gene matches: 2. CDR3 region: CASSSGGNNQPQHF. The CDR3 DNA reads TGTGCCAGCAGCTCAGGGGGCAACAATCAGCCCCAGCATTTT.

The CDR3 loop reads CASRFRQGANYGYTF. The CDR3 coding sequence is TGTGCCAGCAGATTCAGACAGGGCGCAAACTATGGCTACACCTTC. The chain links TRBV6-5 to TRBJ1-2; 7 bases agree with TRBD1. Trimming at V came to 6 bases and at J to 2 bases, leaving 9 bases not matched to a gene. The CDR3 is made up of 15 amino acids. Germline CDR1 MNHEY, CDR2 SVGAGI.

CDR3 DNA sequence: TGTGCCAGCAGCATGGCTCACAGGGGGAATTCACCCCTCCACTTT. It codes for CASSMAHRGNSPLHF. The V and J genes are TRBV5-6 and TRBJ1-6, with 8 bases aligning to TRBD1. CDR3 length: 15 residues. The ends lost 4 bases at V and 7 bases at J; junction bases unmatched: 7. Germline V CDR1 and CDR2: SGHDT, YYEEEE.

This rearrangement joins TRBV4-3 to TRBJ1-1; D may be TRBD1 (6 bases). This CDR3 is 13 amino acids long. Looked up from germline, CDR1 is LGHNA and CDR2 is YSLEER. V was clipped by 4 bases and J by 7 bases, with 13 bases between them. The CDR3 protein is CASSLEAGVEAFF. The CDR3 region has the DNA TGCGCCAGCAGCCTTGAGGCAGGGGTTGAAGCTTTCTTT.

This clone has just one count. J is TRBJ1-6 and V is TRBV5-1; D not resolved. CDR1 is SGHRS, CDR2 YFSETQ, per germline. The CDR3 totals 14 residues. V was clipped by 0 bases and J by 13 bases, with 14 bases between them. The CDR3 loop reads CASSLEGRPLPLHF. The CDR3 DNA reads TGCGCCAGCAGCTTGGAAGGCAGGCCCTTGCCCCTCCACTTT.